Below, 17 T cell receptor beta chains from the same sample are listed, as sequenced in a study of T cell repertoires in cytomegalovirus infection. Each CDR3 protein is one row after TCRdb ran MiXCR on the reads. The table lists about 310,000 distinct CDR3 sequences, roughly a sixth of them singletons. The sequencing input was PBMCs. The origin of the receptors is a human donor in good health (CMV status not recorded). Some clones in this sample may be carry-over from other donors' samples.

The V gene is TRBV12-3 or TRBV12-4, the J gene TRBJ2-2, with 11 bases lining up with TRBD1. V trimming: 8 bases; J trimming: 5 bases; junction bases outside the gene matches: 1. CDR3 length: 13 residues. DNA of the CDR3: TGTGCCAGCGGGACAGGGGGAACCGGGGAGCTGTTTTTT. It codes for CASGTGGTGELFF.

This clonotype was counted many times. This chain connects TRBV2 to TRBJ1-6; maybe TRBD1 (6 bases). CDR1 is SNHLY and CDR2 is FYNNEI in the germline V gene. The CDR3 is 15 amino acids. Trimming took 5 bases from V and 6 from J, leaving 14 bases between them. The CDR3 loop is CASSYQGSPNSPLHF. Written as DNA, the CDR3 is TGTGCCAGCAGTTATCAGGGGTCTCCTAATTCACCCCTCCACTTT.

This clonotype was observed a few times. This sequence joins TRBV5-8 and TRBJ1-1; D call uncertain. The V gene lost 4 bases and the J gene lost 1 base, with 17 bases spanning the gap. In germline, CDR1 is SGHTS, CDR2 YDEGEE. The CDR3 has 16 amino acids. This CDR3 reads CASSPQVHNQNTEAFF. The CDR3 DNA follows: TGTGCCAGCAGCCCCCAGGTGCACAACCAGAACACTGAAGCTTTCTTT.

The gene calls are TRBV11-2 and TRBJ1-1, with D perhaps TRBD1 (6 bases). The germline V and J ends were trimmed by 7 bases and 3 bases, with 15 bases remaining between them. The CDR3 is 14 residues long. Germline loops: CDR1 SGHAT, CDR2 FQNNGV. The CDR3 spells CASTITGKDTEAFF. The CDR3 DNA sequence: TGTGCCAGCACCATTACAGGGAAGGACACTGAAGCTTTCTTT.

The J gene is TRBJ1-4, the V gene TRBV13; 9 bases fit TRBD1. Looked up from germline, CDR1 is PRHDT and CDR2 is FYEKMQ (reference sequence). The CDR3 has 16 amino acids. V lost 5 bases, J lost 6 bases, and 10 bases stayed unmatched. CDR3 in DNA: TGTGCCAGCAGCCGTTCGGACAGGGGCCGGGATGAAAAACTGTTTTTT. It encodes CASSRSDRGRDEKLFF.

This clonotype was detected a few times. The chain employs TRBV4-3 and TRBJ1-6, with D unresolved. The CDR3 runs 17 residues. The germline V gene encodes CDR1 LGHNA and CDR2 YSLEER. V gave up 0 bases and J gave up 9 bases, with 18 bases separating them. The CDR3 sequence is CASSQDSYRLFSSPLHF. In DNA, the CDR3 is TGCGCCAGCAGCCAAGATTCCTACAGACTATTCTCTTCACCCCTCCACTTT.

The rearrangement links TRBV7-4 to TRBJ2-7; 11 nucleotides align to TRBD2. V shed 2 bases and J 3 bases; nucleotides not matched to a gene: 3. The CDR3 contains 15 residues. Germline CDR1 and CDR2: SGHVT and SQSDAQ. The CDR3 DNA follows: TGTGCCAGCAGCTTAAGACTAGCGGGGTTCTACGAGCAGTACTTC. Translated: CASSLRLAGFYEQYF.

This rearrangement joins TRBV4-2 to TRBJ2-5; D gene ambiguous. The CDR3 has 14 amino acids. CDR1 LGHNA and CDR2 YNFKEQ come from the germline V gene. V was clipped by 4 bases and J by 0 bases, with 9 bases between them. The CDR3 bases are TGTGCCAGCAGCCCCCTAGGAAACCAAGAGACCCAGTACTTC. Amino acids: CASSPLGNQETQYF.

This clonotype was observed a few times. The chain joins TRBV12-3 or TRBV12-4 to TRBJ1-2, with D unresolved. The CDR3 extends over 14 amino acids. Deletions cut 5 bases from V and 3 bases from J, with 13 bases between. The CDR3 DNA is TGTGCCAGCAGTCCCGGGGAGGGATACTATGGCTACACCTTC. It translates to CASSPGEGYYGYTF.

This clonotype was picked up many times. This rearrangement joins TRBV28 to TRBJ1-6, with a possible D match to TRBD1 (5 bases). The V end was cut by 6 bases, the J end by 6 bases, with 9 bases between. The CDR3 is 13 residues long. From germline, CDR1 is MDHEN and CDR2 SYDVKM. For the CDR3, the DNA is TGTGCCAGCAGGGGGGTACGTAATTCACCCCTCCACTTT. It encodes CASRGVRNSPLHF.

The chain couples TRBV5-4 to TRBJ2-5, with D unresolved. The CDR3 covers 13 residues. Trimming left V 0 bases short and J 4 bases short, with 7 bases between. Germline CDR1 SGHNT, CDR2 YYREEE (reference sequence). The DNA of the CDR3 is TGTGCCAGCAGCTTGGTGGGGTTAGAGACCCAGTACTTC. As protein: CASSLVGLETQYF.

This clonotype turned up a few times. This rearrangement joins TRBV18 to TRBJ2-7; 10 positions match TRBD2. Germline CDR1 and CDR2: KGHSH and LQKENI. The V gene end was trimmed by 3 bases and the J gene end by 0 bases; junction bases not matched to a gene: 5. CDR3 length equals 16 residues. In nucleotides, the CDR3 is TGTGCCAGCTCACCCTACAGGACTAGCGGCTCCTACGAGCAGTACTTC. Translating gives CASSPYRTSGSYEQYF.

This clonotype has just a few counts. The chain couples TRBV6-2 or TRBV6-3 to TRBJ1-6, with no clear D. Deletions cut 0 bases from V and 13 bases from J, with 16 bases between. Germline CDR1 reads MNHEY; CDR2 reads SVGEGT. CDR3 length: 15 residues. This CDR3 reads CASSYSIERSQPLHF. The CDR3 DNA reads TGTGCCAGCAGTTACTCGATCGAGCGCTCGCAGCCCCTCCACTTT.

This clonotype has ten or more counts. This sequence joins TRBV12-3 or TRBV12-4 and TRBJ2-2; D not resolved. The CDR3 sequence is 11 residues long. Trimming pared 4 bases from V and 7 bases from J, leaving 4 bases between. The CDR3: CASSYGGELFF. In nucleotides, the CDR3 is TGTGCCAGCAGTTATGGCGGGGAGCTGTTTTTT.

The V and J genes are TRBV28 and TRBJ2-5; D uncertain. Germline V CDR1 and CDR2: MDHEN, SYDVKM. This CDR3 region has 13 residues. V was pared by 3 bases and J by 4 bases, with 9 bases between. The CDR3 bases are TGTGCCAGCAGTTTCGGAACCCTAGAGACCCAGTACTTC. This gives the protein CASSFGTLETQYF.

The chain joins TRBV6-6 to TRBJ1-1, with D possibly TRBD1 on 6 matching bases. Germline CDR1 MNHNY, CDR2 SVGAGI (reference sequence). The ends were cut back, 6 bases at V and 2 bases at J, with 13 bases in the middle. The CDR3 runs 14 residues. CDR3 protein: CASSLGTTNTEAFF. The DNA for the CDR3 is TGTGCCAGCAGCCTTGGGACAACCAACACTGAAGCTTTCTTT.

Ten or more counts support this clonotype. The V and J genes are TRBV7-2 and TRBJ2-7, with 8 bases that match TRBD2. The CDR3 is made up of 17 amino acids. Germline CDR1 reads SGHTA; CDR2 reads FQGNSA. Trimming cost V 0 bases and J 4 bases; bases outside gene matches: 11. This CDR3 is CASSLANSAGGMYEQYF. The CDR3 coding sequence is TGTGCCAGCAGCTTAGCAAACTCCGCGGGGGGTATGTACGAGCAGTACTTC.